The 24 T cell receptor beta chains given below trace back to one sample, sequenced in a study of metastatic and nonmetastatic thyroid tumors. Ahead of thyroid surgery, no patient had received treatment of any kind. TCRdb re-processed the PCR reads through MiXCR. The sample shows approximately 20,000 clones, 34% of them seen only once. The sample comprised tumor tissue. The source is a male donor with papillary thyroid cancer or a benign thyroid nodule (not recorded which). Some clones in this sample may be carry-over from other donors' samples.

The CDR3 reads CASSVGRQVPSGANVLTF. In nucleotides, the CDR3 is TGTGCCAGCAGCGTAGGGAGACAGGTTCCATCTGGGGCCAACGTCCTGACTTTC. The chain recombines TRBV9 with TRBJ2-6, with D maybe TRBD1 (6 bases). The CDR3 is made up of 18 amino acids. Germline-derived CDR1 and CDR2 are SGDLS and YYNGEE. V was clipped by 0 bases and J by 1 base, with 14 bases between them.

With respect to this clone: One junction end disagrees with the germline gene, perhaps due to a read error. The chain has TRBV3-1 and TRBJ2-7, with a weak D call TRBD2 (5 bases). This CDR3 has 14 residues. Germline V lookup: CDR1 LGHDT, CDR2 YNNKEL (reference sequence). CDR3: CARSPRRAPYEEYF. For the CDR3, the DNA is TGTGCCAGGAGCCCAAGGCGGGCACCCTACGAGGAGTACTTC.

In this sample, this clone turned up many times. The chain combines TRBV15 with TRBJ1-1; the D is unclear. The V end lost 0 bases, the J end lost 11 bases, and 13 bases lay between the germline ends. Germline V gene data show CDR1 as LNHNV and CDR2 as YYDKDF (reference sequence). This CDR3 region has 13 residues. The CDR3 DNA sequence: TGTGCCACCAGCAGAGATAAAGGGATTACGGCTTTCTTT. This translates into CATSRDKGITAFF. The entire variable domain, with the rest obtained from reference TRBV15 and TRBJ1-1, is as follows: DAMVIQNPRYQVTQFGKPVTLSCSQTLNHNVMYWYQQKSSQAPKLLFHYYDKDFNNEADTPDNFQSRRPNTSFCFLDIRSPGLGDTAMYLCATSRDKGITAFFGQGTRLTVV.

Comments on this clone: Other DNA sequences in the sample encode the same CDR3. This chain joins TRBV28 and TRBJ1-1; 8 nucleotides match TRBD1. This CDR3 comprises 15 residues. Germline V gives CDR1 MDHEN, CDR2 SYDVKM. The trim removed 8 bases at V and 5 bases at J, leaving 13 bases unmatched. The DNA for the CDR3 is TGTGCCAGCCGGGCCCGGACAGGGTGTAATACTGAAGCTTTCTTT. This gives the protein CASRARTGCNTEAFF.

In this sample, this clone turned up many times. The CDR3 DNA follows: TGCAGTGCAACCCCAACTGGCTGGAGCTCCTATAATTCACCCCTCCACTTT. Translating it yields CSATPTGWSSYNSPLHF. The chain is built from TRBV20-1 and TRBJ1-6; no firm D call. The V and J ends lost 6 bases and 0 bases respectively, with 18 bases between them. The CDR3 has 17 amino acids. The V gene's germline CDR1 is DFQATT and CDR2 SNEGSKA (reference sequence).

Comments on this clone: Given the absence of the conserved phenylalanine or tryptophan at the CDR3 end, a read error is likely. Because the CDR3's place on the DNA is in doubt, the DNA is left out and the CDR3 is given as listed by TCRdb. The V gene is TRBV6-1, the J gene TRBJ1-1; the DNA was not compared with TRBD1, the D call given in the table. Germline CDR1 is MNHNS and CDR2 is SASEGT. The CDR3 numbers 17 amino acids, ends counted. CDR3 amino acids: CASTPPGAGHLNTEAVL.

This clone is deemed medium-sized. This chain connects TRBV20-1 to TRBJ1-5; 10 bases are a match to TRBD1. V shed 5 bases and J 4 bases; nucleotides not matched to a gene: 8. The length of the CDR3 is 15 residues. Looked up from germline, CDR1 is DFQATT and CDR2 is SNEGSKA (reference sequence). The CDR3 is CSAATGGLLNQPQHF. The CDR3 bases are TGCAGTGCTGCGACAGGGGGCTTGCTGAATCAGCCCCAGCATTTT.

CDR3 in amino acids: CASSLGGKGNEQFF. DNA of the CDR3: TGTGCCAGCAGCTTAGGGGGGAAGGGGAATGAGCAGTTCTTC. The chain couples TRBV7-2 to TRBJ2-1, with D perhaps being TRBD1 or TRBD2 (5 bases each). CDR1 and CDR2 (germline): SGHTA, FQGNSA. This CDR3 is built from 14 residues. Deletions cut 1 base from V and 7 bases from J, with 11 bases between.

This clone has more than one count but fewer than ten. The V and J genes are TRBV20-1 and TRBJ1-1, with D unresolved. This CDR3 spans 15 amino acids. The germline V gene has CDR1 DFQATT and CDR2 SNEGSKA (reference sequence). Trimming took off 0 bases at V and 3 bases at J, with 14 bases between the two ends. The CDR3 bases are TGCAGTGCTAGAGATTCGGAGGGTAGTGACACTGAAGCTTTCTTT. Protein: CSARDSEGSDTEAFF.

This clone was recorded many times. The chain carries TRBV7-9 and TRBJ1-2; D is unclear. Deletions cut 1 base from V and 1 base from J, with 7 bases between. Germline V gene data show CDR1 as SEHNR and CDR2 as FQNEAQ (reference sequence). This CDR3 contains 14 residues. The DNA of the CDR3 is TGTGCCAGCAGCTTAGGGTCAAGTAACTATGGCTACACCTTC. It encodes CASSLGSSNYGYTF.

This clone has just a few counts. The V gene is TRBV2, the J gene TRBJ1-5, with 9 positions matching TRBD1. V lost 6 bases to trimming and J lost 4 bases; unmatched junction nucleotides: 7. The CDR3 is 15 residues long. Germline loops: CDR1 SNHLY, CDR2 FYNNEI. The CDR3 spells CASRAGQGVNQPQHF. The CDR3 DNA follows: TGTGCCAGCAGGGCGGGACAGGGAGTTAATCAGCCCCAGCATTTT.

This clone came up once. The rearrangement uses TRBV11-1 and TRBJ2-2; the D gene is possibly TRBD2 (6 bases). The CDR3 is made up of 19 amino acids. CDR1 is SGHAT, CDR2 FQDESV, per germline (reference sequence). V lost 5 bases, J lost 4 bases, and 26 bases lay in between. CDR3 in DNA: TGTGCCAGCAGCCCCTCCCTGGGCCATTGCGGGATGGTCACCGGGGAGCTGTTTTTT. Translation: CASSPSLGHCGMVTGELFF.

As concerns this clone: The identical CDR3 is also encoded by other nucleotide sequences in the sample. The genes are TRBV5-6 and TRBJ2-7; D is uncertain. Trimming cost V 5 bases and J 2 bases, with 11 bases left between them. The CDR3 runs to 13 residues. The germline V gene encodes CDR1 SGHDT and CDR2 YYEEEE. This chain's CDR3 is CASSRRGPYEQYF. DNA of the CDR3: TGTGCCAGCAGTCGTCGCGGTCCCTACGAGCAGTACTTC.

Written as DNA, the CDR3 is TGCGCCAGCAGCCAAGATTATCGACTAGCGGGCGAGCAGTACTTC. Its translation is CASSQDYRLAGEQYF. The chain uses TRBV4-3 and TRBJ2-7; TRBD2 matches 10 bases. Germline lookup yields CDR1 LGHNA and CDR2 YSLEER. The CDR3 consists of 15 residues. V lost 0 bases to trimming and J lost 6 bases; unmatched junction nucleotides: 5.

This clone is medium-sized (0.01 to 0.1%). CDR3 DNA: TGCAGTGCTTCACGACAGAACTCCTACGAGCAGTACTTC. It encodes CSASRQNSYEQYF. This chain uses TRBV20-1 with TRBJ2-7; D is possibly TRBD1 (5 bases). There are 13 residues in the CDR3. The V end lost 5 bases, the J end lost 0 bases, and 11 bases lay between the germline ends. The germline gives CDR1 DFQATT, CDR2 SNEGSKA (reference sequence).

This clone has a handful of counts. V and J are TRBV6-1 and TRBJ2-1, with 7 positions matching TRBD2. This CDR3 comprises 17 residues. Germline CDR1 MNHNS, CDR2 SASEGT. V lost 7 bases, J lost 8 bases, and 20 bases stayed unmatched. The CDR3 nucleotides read TGTGCCAGCACCCCAATATCGTGGTTCACTAGCGTCCATGAGCAGTTCTTC. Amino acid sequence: CASTPISWFTSVHEQFF.

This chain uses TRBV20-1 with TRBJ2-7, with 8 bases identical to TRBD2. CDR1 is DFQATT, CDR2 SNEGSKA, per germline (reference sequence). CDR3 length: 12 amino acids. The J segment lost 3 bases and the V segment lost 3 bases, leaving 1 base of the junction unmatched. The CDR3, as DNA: TGCAGTGCTAGGACTAGCGACTACGAGCAGTACTTC. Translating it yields CSARTSDYEQYF.

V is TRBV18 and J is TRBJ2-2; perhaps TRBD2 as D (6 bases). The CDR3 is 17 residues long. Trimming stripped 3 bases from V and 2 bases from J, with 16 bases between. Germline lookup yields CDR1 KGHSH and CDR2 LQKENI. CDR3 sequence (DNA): TGTGCCAGCTCACCGGTCAAGGTTAGCGGCAACACCGGGGAGCTGTTTTTT. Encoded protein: CASSPVKVSGNTGELFF. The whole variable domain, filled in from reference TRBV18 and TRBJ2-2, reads NAGVMQNPRHLVRRRGQEARLRCSPMKGHSHVYWYRQLPEEGLKFMVYLQKENIIDESGMPKERFSAEFPKEGPSILRIQQVVRGDSAAYFCASSPVKVSGNTGELFFGEGSRLTVL.

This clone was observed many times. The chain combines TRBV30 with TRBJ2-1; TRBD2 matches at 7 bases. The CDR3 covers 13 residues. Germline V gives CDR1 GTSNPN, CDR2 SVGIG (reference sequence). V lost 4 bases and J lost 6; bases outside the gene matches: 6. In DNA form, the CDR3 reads TGTGCCTGGACGGCGGGAGCCGGCAATGAGCAGTTCTTC. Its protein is CAWTAGAGNEQFF.

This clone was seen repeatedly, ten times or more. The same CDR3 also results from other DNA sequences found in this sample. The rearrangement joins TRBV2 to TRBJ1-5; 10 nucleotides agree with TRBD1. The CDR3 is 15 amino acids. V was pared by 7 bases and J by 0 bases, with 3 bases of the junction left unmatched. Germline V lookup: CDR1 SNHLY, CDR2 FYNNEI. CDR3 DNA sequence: TGTGCCAGCACCCGGACAGGGGGTAGCAATCAGCCCCAGCATTTT. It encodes CASTRTGGSNQPQHF.

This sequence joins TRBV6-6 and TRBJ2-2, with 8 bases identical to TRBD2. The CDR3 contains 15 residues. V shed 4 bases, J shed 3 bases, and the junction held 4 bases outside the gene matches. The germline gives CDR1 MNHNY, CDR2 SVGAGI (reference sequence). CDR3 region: CASSFTSGDTGELFF. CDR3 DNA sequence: TGTGCCAGCAGTTTCACTAGCGGTGACACCGGGGAGCTGTTTTTT.

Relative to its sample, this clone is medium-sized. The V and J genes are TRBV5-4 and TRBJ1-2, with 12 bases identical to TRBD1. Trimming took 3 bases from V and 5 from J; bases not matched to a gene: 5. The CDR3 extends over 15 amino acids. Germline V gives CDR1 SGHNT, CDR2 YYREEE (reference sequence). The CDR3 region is CASSSGTGGRYGYTF. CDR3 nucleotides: TGTGCCAGCAGCTCCGGGACAGGGGGCCGGTATGGCTACACCTTC.

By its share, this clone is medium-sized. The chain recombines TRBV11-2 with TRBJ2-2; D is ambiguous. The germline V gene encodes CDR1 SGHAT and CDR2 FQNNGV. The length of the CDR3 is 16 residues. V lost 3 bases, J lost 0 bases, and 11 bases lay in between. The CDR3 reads CASSFYLGTNTGELFF. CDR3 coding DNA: TGTGCCAGCAGCTTCTACTTGGGGACGAACACCGGGGAGCTGTTTTTT.

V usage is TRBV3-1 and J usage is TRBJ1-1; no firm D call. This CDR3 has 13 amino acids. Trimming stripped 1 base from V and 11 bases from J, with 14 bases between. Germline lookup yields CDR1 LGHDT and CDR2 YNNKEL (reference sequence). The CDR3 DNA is TGTGCCAGCAGCCAAGGCCACGTGGCGCAGGCTTTCTTT. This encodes CASSQGHVAQAFF.